The subject of this entry is one T cell receptor (beta chain). Its target is not known. Sequenced material consisted of expressed TCRB transcripts (all of the isolated RNA was reverse transcribed). The data were produced by immunoSEQ multiplex PCR, yet TCRdb's version contains in-frame clones alone and is incomplete. This table holds approximately 240,000 clones, 16% found once. This record comes from a study of beta chain features in type 1 diabetes. Notes on the study in general: Shortening that was moderate but significant affected the TCRB CDR3s of Type 1 diabetes patients in all four CD4+ subsets.

Source material: naive CD4+ T cells from blood. The sequence derives from a man younger than 40 with type 1 diabetes.

CDR3 loop: CAWSLTGNTIYF. DNA of the CDR3: TGTGCCTGGAGTCTTACTGGAAACACCATATATTTT. This chain uses TRBV30 with TRBJ1-3; D is undetermined. The V end was cut by 2 bases, the J end by 2 bases, with 4 bases between. The CDR3 sequence is 12 residues long. Germline V gene lookup returns CDR1 GTSNPN and CDR2 SVGIG (reference sequence).